Listed below are T cell receptor beta chains from one sample, sequenced in a study of CDR3 diversity in severe acne. MiXCR was run by TCRdb on the PCR reads, yielding one entry per CDR3 protein. The sample includes about 84,000 distinct CDR3 sequences, 45% to 65% of them seen just once. The sequencing input was blood. These receptors originate from a male donor in good health, without acne. CDR3s include the opening cysteine and the closing phenylalanine or tryptophan. D genes are given only for firm matches. Size is stated for part of the rows, as once, few or many counts, or as a class when the clone is expanded.

>NA|once|TRBJ1-1|TRBV6-1
CASRPGRPNTEAFF
TGTGCCAGCAGGCCGGGACGGCCGAACACTGAAGCTTTCTTT
>NA|few|TRBJ1-2|TRBV24-1
CATSDQDSYGYTF
TGTGCCACCAGTGATCAGGACAGCTATGGCTACACCTTC
>NA|NA|TRBJ2-7|TRBV5-5
CASSDLQGREQYF
TGTGCCAGCAGCGACCTACAGGGCCGCGAGCAGTACTTC
>NA|many|TRBJ1-1|TRBV5-6
CASSENTEAFF
TGTGCCAGCAGCGAGAACACTGAAGCTTTCTTT
>NA|medium-sized|TRBJ2-7|TRBV2
CASSGDGSSYEQYF
TGTGCCAGCAGTGGCGACGGGAGCTCCTACGAGCAGTACTTC
>NA|NA|TRBJ2-6|TRBV9
CASSVGISGANVLTF
TGTGCCAGCAGCGTAGGGATCTCTGGGGCCAACGTCCTGACTTTC
>TRBD1|NA|TRBJ1-5|TRBV10-3
CAISAETGGGYNQPQHF
TGTGCCATCAGCGCCGAAACAGGGGGAGGATACAATCAGCCCCAGCATTTT
>NA|NA|TRBJ2-6|TRBV20-1
CSAREGAGANVLTF
TGCAGTGCTAGAGAGGGAGCGGGGGCCAACGTCCTGACTTTC
>NA|NA|TRBJ1-4|TRBV5-1
CASSRDGGEKLFF
TGCGCCAGCAGCCGAGACGGGGGTGAAAAACTGTTTTTT
>NA|many|TRBJ2-5|TRBV19
CASSFWGSQETQYF
TGTGCCAGTAGTTTCTGGGGCAGCCAAGAGACCCAGTACTTC
>NA|NA|TRBJ2-7|TRBV30
CAWSVGWNYEQYF
TGTGCCTGGAGTGTAGGGTGGAACTACGAGCAGTACTTC
>TRBD1|NA|TRBJ2-7|TRBV7-8
CASSLGQNRYEQYF
TGTGCCAGCAGCCTGGGACAGAATCGCTACGAGCAGTACTTC
>NA|NA|TRBJ2-4|TRBV5-4
CAWSLAKNIQYF
TGTGCCTGGAGTCTAGCCAAAAACATTCAGTACTTC
>TRBD2|many|TRBJ2-3|TRBV27
CASSSFAGVSTDTQYF
TGTGCCAGCAGTTCCTTCGCGGGAGTGAGCACAGATACGCAGTATTTT
>TRBD2|NA|TRBJ2-5|TRBV7-9
CASSPGLGRTSGSPGETQYF
TGTGCCAGCAGCCCCGGTCTAGGTCGGACTAGCGGGAGCCCCGGAGAGACCCAGTACTTC